This TCR beta chain was sequenced in a study of beta chain features in type 1 diabetes. In the study overall: All of the samples together had 85 million to 130 million sorted cells examined.

Study results and limitations: More deletions and fewer insertions at VDJ junctions were seen in type 1 diabetes patients. Shorter TCRB CDR3s, moderately but significantly so, were found in Type 1 diabetes patients in all four CD4+ subsets.

Every bit of the isolated RNA underwent reverse transcription, so sequencing read expressed TCRB transcripts. Naive, central memory and regulatory T cell samples averaged about 3.5 million reads. Profiled with immunoSEQ multiplex PCR; TCRdb holds only in-frame clones, not every one. Among roughly 730,000 clones listed, around 15% were seen once. Germline values: CDR1 LNHNV, CDR2 YYDKDF (reference sequence). V lost 0 bases, J lost 6 bases, and 21 bases lay in between. The CDR3 sequence is 18 residues long. As to this clone: The antigen remains unidentified.

This chain connects TRBV15 to TRBJ1-5; TRBD1 is a possible D gene (5 bases). The sequence was obtained from a man between 18 and 29 years old with type 1 diabetes. Sequenced sample: naive CD4+ T cells from blood. The CDR3 loop is CATSRDPTREGWGQPQHF. CDR3 DNA: TGTGCCACCAGCAGAGACCCCACTCGGGAGGGGTGGGGTCAGCCCCAGCATTTT.